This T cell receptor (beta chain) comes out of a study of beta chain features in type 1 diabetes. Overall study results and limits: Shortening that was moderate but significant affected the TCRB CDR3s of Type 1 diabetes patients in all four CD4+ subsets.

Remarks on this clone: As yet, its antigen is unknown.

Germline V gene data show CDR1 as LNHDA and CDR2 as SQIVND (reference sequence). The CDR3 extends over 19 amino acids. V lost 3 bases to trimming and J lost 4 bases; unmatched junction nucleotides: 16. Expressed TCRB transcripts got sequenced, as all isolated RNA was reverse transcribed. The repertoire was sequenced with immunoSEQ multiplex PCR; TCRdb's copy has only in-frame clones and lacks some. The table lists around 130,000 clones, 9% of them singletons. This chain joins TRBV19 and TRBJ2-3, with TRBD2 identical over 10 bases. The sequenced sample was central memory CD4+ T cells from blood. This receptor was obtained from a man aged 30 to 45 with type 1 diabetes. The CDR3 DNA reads TGTGCCAGTAGTATTTGGGGACAGTCAGGGACTAGCGAAGCAGATACGCAGTATTTT. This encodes CASSIWGQSGTSEADTQYF.